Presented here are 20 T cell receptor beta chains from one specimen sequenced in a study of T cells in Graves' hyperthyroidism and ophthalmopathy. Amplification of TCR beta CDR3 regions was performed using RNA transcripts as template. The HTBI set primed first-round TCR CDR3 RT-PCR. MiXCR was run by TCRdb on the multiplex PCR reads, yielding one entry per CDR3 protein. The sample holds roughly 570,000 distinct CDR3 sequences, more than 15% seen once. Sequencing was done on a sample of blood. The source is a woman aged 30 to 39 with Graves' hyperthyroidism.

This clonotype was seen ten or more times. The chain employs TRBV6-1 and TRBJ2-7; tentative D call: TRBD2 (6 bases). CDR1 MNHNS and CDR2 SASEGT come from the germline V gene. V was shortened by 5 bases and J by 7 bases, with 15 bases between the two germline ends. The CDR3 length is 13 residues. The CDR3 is CASSQIMAGEQYF. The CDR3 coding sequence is TGTGCCAGCAGTCAAATTATGGCGGGGGAGCAGTACTTC.

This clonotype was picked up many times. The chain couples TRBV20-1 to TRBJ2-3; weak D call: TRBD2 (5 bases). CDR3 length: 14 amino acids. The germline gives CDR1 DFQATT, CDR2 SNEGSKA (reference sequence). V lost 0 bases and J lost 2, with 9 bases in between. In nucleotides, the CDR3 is TGCAGTGCTAGAGATACGGGAATCACAGATACGCAGTATTTT. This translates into CSARDTGITDTQYF.

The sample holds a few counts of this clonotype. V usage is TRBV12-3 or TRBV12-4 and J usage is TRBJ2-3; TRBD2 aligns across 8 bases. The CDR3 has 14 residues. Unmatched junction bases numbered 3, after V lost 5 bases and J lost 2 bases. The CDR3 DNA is TGTGCCAGCAGTCAACTAGCGGTCACAGATACGCAGTATTTT. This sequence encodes CASSQLAVTDTQYF.

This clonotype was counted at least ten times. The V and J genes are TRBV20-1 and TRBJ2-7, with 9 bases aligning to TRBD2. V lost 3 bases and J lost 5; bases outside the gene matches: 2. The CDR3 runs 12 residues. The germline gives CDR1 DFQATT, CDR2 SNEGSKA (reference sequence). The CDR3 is CSASGLAHEQYF. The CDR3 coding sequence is TGCAGTGCTAGCGGACTAGCGCACGAGCAGTACTTC.

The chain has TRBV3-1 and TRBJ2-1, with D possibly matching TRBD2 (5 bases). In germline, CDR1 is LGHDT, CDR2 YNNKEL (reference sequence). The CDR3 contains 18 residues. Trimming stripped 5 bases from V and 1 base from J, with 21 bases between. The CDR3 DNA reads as TGTGCCAGCAGCTTACCCGCTTCGGACTCCGTATCCTACAATGAGCAGTTCTTC. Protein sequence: CASSLPASDSVSYNEQFF.

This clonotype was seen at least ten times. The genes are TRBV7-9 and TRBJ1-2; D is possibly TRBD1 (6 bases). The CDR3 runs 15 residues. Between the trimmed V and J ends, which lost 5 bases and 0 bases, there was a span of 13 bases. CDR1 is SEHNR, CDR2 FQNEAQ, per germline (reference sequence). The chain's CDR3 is CASSPGTPANYGYTF. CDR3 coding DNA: TGTGCCAGCAGCCCCGGGACACCCGCTAACTATGGCTACACCTTC.

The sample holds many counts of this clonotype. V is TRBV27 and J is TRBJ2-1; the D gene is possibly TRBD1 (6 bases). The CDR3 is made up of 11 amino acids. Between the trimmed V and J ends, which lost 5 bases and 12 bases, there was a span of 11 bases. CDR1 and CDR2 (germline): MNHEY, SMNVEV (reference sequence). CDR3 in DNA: TGTGCCAGCAGTCCAGGGGTTGGGCAGTTCTTC. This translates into CASSPGVGQFF.

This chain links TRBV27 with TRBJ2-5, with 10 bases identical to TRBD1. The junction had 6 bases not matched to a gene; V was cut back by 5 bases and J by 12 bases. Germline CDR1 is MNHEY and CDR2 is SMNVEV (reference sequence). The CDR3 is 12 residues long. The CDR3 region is CASSESGTGEYF. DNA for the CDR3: TGTGCCAGCAGTGAATCCGGGACAGGGGAGTACTTC.

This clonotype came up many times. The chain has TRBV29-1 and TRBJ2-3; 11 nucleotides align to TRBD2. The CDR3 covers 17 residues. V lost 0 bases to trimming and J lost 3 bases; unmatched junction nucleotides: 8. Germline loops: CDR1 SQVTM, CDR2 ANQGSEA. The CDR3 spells CSVEDQYTSGSTDTQYF. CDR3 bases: TGCAGCGTTGAAGATCAGTATACTAGCGGGAGTACAGATACGCAGTATTTT.

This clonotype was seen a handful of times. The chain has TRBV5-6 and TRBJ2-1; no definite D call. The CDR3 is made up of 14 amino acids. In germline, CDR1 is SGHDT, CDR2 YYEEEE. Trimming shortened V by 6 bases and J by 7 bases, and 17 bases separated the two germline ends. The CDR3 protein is CASTGDPAGNEQFF. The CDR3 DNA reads TGTGCCAGCACCGGCGACCCGGCCGGAAATGAGCAGTTCTTC. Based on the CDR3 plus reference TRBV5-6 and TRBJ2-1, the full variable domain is DAGVTQSPTHLIKTRGQQVTLRCSPKSGHDTVSWYQQALGQGPQFIFQYYEEEERQRGNFPDRFSGHQFPNYSSELNVNALLLGDSALYLCASTGDPAGNEQFFGPGTRLTVL.

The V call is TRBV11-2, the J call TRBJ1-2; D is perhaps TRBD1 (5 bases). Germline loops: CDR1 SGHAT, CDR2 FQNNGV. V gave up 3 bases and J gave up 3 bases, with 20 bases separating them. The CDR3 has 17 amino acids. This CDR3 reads CASSFGGEGMDDYGYTF. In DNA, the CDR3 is TGTGCCAGCAGCTTTGGTGGGGAGGGGATGGATGACTATGGCTACACCTTC.

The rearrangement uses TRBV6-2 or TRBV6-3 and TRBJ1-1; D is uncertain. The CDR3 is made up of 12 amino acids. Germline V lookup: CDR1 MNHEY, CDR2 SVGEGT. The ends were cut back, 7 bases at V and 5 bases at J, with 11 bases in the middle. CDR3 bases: TGTGCCAGCAACCGGGCGGAAACTGAAGCTTTCTTT. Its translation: CASNRAETEAFF.

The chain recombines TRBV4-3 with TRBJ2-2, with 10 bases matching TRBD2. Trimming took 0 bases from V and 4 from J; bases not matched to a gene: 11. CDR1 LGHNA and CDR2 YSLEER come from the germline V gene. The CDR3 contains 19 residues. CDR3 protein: CASSQDLSGRARGTGELFF. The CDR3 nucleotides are TGCGCCAGCAGCCAAGATTTGAGCGGGAGGGCCCGGGGCACCGGGGAGCTGTTTTTT.

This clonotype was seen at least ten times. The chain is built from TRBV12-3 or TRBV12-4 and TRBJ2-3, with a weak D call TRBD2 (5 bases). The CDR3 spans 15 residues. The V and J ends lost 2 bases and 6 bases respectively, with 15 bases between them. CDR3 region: CASSLFEGLGDTQYF. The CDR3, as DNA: TGTGCCAGCAGTTTATTCGAGGGTCTTGGGGATACGCAGTATTTT.

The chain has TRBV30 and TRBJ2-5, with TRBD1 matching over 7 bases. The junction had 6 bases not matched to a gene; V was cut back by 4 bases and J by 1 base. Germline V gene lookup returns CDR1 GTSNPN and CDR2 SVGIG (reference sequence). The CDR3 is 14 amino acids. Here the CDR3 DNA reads TGTGCCTGGAAATTGGGACAGCCCCAAGAGACCCAGTACTTC. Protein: CAWKLGQPQETQYF.

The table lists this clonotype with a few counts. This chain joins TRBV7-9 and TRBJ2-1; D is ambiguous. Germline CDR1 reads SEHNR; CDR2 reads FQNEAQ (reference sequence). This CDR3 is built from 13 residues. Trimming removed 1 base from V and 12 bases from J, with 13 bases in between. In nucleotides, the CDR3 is TGTGCCAGCAGCTTAGGGGCAGGAGCGTCGCAGTTCTTC. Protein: CASSLGAGASQFF.

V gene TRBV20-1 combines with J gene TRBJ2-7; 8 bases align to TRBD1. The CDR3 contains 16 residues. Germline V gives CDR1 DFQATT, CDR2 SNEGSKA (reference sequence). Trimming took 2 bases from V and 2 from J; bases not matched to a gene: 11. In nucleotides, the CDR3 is TGCAGTGCTAGACCTCTTAGAGGACAGGGCACCTACGAGCAGTACTTC. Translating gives CSARPLRGQGTYEQYF.

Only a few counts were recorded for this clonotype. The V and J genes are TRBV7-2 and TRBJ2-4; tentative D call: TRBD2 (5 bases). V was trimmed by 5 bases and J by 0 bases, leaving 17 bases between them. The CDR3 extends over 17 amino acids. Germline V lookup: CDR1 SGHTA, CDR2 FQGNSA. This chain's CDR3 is CASSPFPSGLAKNIQYF. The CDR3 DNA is TGTGCCAGCAGCCCGTTTCCGAGCGGCCTAGCCAAAAACATTCAGTACTTC.

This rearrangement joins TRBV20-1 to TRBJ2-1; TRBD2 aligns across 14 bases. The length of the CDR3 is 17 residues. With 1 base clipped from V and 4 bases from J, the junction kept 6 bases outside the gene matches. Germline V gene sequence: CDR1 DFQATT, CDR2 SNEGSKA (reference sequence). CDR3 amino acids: CSARVGLAGVSYNEQFF. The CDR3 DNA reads TGCAGTGCTAGAGTGGGACTAGCGGGAGTATCATACAATGAGCAGTTCTTC.

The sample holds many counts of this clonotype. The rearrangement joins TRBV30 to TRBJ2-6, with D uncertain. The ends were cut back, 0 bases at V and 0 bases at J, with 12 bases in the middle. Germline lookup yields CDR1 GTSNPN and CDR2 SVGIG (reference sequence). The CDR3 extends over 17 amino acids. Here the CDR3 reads CAWSVDRHASGANVLTF. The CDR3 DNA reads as TGTGCCTGGAGTGTAGACCGACACGCCTCTGGGGCCAACGTCCTGACTTTC.